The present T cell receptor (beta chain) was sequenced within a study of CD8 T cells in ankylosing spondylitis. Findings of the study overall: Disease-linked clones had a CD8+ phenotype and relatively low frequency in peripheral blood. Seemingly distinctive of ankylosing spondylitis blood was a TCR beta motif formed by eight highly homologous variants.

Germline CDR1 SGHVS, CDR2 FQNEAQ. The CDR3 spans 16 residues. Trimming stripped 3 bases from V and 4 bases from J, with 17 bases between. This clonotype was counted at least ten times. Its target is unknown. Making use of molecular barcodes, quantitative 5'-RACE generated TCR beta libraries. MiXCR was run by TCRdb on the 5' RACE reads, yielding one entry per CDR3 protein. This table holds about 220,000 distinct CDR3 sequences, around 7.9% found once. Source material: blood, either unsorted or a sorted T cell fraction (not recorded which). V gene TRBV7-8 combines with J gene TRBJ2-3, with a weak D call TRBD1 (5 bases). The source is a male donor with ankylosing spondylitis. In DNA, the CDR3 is TGTGCCAGCAGCTTGACAGAGACTTATAAGCCAGATACGCAGTATTTT. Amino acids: CASSLTETYKPDTQYF. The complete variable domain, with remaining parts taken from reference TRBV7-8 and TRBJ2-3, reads GAGVSQSPRYKVAKRGQDVALRCDPISGHVSLFWYQQALGQGPEFLTYFQNEAQLDKSGLPSDRFFAERPEGSVSTLKIQRTQQEDSAVYLCASSLTETYKPDTQYFGPGTRLTVL.